This T cell receptor beta chain was observed in a study of blood T cell repertoires in COVID-19. Background on the study: Researchers got acute and convalescent COVID-19 samples from the United States, Italy and Spain.

Method: immunoSEQ multiplex PCR; TCRdb's copy keeps in-frame clones and lacks some. The table includes around 280,000 clones, about nine tenths detected once. The sample consisted of peripheral blood. The TCR sequence derives from a woman aged 30 to 39 with COVID-19, enrolled during active disease.

The CDR3 coding sequence is TGTGCCAGCACCCGCGGGGAAGGCTCACCCCTCCACTTT. The encoded protein is CASTRGEGSPLHF. The genes are TRBV5-6 and TRBJ1-6; no reliable D call. Germline V gene sequence: CDR1 SGHDT, CDR2 YYEEEE. The CDR3 contains 13 residues. Trimming removed 6 bases from V and 10 bases from J, with 14 bases in between.